This T cell receptor (beta chain) was retrieved from a study of regulatory T cells in long-lasting Graves disease. The germline CDR1 and CDR2 sequences are LNHDA and SQIVND (reference sequence). The CDR3 runs 14 residues. J was trimmed by 8 bases and V by 8 bases; bases with no gene match: 8. With iRepertoire HTBI primers and Arm-PCR of CDR3 regions, TCR beta libraries were built. TCRdb itself ran the multiplex PCR reads through MiXCR, one entry per CDR3 protein. The table lists over 300,000 distinct CDR3 sequences, about 20% of them singletons. Points from the study as a whole: TRBV28, TRBJ1-2 and TRBJ2-5 were favored in persistent disease. TCR diversity was lower in persistent Graves' patients than in newly diagnosed ones. Whereas 950 to 1,000 public clonotypes were shared by new patients, persistent patients shared more, at around 2,700.

To note about this clonotype: Its antigen remains unidentified.

As to time point: persistent/refractory GD, antithyroid drugs over 5 years with positive TRAb. After RNA was extracted from PBMCs, the TCR library was made from it. Peripheral blood, about 9 milliliters of it, was drawn into EDTA tubes. The origin of this receptor is a female donor with Graves disease. The V and J genes are TRBV19 and TRBJ1-4; 10 nucleotides align to TRBD1. This sample comprised peripheral blood mononuclear cells (PBMCs), obtained when the disease was refractory, from a patient treated with antithyroid drugs. The CDR3 sequence is CASGDRGTHEKLFF. The DNA for the CDR3 is TGTGCCAGTGGGGACAGGGGTACACACGAAAAACTGTTTTTT.